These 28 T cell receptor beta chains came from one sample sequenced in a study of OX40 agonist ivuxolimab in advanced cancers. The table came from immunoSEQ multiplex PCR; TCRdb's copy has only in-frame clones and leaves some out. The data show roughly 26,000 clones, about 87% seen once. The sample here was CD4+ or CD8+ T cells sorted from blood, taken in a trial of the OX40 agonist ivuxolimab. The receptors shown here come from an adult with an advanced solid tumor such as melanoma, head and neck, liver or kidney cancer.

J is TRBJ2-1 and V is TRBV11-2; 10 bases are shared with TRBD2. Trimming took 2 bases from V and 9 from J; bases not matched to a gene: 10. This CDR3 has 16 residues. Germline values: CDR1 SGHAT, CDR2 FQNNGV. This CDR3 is CASSLSRLAGVTEQFF. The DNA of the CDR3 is TGTGCCAGCAGCTTAAGTAGGCTAGCGGGAGTGACTGAGCAGTTCTTC.

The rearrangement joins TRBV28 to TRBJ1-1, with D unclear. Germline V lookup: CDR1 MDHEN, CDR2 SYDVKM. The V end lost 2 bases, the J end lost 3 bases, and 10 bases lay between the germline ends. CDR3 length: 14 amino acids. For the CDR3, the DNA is TGTGCCAGCAGTTTAACCCGCCTCGACACTGAAGCTTTCTTT. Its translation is CASSLTRLDTEAFF.

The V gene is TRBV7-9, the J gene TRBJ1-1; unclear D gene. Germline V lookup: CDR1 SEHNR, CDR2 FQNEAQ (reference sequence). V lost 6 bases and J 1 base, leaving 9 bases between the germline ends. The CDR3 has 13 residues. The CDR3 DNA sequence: TGTGCCAGCAGAAAAACCCCGAACACTGAAGCTTTCTTT. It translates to CASRKTPNTEAFF.

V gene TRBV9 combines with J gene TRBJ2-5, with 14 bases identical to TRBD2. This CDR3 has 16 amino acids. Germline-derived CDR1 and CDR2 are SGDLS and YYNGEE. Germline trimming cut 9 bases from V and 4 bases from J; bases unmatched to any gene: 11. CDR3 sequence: CATRNTGTSGGETQYF. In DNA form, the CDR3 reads TGTGCCACCCGAAACACCGGGACTAGCGGGGGAGAGACCCAGTACTTC.

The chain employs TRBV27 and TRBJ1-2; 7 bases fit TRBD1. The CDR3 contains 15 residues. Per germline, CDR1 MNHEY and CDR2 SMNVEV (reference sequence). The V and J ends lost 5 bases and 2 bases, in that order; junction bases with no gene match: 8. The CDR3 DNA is TGTGCCAGCAGTCAGACAGGGAATTGGAACTATGGCTACACCTTC. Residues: CASSQTGNWNYGYTF.

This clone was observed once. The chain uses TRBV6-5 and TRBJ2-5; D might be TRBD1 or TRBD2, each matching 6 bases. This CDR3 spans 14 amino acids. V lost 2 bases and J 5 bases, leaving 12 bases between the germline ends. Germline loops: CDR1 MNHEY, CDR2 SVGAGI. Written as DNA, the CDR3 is TGTGCCAGCAGTTACCCGGGGGCGCAGGAGACCCAGTACTTC. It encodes CASSYPGAQETQYF.

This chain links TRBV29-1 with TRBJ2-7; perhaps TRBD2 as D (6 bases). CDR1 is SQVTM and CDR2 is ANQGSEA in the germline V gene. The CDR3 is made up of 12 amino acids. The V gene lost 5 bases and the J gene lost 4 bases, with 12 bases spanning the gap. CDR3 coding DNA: TGCAGCGTTTCTAGCGCATCTTACGAGCAGTACTTC. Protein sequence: CSVSSASYEQYF.

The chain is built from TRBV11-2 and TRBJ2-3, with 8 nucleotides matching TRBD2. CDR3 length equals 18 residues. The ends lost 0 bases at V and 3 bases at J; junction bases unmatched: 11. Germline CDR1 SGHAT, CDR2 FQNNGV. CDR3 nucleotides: TGTGCCAGCAGCTTAGATGTCCGGGAGGGTCGCTGGACAGATACGCAGTATTTT. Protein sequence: CASSLDVREGRWTDTQYF. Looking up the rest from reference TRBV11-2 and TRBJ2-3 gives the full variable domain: EAGVAQSPRYKIIEKRQSVAFWCNPISGHATLYWYQQILGQGPKLLIQFQNNGVVDDSQLPKDRFSAERLKGVDSTLKIQPAKLEDSAVYLCASSLDVREGRWTDTQYFGPGTRLTVL.

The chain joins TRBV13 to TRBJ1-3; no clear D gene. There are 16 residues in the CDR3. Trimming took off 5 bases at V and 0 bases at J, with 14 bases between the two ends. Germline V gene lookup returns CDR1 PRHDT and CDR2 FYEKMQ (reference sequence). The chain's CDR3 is CASSSWTEGSGNTIYF. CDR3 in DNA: TGTGCCAGCAGCAGCTGGACGGAGGGCTCTGGAAACACCATATATTTT.

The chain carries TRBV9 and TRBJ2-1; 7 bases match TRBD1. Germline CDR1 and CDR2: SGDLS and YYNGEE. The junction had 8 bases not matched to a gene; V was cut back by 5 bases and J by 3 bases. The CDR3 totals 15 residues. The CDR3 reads CASSDRDSYYNEQFF. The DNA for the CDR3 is TGTGCCAGCAGTGACCGGGACAGTTACTACAATGAGCAGTTCTTC.

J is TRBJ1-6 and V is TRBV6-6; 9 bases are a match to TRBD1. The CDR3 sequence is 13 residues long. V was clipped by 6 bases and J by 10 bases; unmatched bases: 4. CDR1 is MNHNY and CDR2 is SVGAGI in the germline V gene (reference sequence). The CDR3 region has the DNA TGTGCCAGCAGCAACAGGGGGCACTCACCCCTCCACTTT. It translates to CASSNRGHSPLHF.

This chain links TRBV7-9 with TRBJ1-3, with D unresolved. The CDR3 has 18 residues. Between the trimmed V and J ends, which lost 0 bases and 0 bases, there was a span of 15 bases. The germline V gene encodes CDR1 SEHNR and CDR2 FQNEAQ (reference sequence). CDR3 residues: CASSLAPNHPRSGNTIYF. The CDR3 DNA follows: TGTGCCAGCAGCTTAGCGCCGAACCACCCCCGCTCTGGAAACACCATATATTTT.

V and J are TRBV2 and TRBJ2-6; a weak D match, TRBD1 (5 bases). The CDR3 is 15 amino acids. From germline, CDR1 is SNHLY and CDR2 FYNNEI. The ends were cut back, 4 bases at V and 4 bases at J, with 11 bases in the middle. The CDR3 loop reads CASSGQTAGANVLTF. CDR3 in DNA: TGTGCCAGCAGTGGACAGACTGCAGGGGCCAACGTCCTGACTTTC.

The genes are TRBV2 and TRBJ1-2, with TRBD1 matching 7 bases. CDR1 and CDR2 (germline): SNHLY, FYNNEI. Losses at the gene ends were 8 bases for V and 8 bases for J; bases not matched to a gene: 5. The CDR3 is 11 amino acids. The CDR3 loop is CASGQALGYTF. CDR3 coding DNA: TGTGCCAGCGGACAGGCGCTGGGCTACACCTTC.

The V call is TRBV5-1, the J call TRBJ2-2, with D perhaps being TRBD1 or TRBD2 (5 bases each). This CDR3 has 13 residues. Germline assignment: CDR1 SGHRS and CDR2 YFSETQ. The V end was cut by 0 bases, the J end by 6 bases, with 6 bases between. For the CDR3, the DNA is TGCGCCAGCAGCTTGGGAGGGGCCGGGGAGCTGTTTTTT. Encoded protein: CASSLGGAGELFF.

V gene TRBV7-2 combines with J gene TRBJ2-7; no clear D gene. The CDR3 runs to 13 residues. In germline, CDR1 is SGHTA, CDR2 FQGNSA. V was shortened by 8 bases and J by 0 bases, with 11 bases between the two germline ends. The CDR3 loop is CASGMDFSYEQYF. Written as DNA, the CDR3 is TGTGCCAGCGGGATGGATTTCTCCTACGAGCAGTACTTC. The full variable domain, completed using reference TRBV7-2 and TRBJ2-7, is GAGVSQSPSNKVTEKGKDVELRCDPISGHTALYWYRQSLGQGLEFLIYFQGNSAPDKSGLPSDRFSAERTGGSVSTLTIQRTQQEDSAVYLCASGMDFSYEQYFGPGTRLTVT.

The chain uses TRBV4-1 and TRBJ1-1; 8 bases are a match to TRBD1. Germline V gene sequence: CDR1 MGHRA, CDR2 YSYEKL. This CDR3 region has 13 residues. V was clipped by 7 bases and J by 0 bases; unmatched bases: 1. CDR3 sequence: CASTTGVNTEAFF. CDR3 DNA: TGCGCCAGCACGACAGGGGTGAACACTGAAGCTTTCTTT.

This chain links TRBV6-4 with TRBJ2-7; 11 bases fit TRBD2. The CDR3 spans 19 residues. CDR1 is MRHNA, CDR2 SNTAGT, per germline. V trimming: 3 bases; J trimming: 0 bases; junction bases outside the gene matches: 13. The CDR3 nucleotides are TGTGCCAGCAGTGAGACCGGGACTAGCGGAACTAACCCCTCCTACGAGCAGTACTTC. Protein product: CASSETGTSGTNPSYEQYF.

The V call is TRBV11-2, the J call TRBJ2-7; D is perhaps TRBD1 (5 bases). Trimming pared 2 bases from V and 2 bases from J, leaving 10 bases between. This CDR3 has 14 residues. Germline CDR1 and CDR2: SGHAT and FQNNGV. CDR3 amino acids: CASSLWTPPYEQYF. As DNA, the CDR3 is TGTGCCAGCAGCTTATGGACACCCCCCTACGAGCAGTACTTC.

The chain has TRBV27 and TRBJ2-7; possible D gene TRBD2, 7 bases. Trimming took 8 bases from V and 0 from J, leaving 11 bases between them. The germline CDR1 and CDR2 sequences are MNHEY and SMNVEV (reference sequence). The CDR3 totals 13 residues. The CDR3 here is CASGGGGSYEQYF. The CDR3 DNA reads TGTGCCAGCGGAGGGGGGGGCTCCTACGAGCAGTACTTC.

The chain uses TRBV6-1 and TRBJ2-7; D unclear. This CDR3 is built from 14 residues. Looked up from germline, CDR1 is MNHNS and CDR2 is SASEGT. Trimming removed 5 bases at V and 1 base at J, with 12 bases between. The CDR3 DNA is TGTGCCAGCAGTCTACCTCCTTTTTCCTACGAGCAGTACTTC. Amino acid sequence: CASSLPPFSYEQYF.

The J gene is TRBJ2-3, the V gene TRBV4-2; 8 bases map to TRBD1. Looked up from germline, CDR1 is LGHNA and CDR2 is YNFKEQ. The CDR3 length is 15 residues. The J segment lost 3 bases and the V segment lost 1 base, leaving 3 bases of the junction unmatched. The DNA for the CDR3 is TGTGCCAGCAGCCAAGTGGACAGGGTGACAGATACGCAGTATTTT. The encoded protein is CASSQVDRVTDTQYF.

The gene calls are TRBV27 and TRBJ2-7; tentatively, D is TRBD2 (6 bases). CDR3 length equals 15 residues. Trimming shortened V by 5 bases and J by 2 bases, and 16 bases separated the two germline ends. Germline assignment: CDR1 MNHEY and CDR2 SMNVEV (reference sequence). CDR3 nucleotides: TGTGCCAGCAGTGGACCGGGAGAAAAAACCTACGAGCAGTACTTC. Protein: CASSGPGEKTYEQYF.

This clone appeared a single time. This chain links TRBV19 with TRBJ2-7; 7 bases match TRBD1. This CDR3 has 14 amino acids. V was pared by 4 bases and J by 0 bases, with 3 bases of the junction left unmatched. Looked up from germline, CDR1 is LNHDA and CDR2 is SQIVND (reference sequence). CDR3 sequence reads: CASSTGQDSYEQYF. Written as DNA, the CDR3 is TGTGCCAGTAGTACAGGACAGGACTCCTACGAGCAGTACTTC. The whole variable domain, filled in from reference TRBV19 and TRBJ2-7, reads DGGITQSPKYLFRKEGQNVTLSCEQNLNHDAMYWYRQDPGQGLRLIYYSQIVNDFQKGDIAEGYSVSREKKESFPLTVTSAQKNPTAFYLCASSTGQDSYEQYFGPGTRLTVT.

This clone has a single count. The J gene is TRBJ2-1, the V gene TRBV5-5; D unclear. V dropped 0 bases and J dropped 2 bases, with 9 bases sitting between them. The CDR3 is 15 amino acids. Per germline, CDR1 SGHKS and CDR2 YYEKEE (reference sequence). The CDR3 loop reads CASSLALVAYNEQFF. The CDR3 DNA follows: TGTGCCAGCAGCTTGGCATTGGTGGCCTACAATGAGCAGTTCTTC.

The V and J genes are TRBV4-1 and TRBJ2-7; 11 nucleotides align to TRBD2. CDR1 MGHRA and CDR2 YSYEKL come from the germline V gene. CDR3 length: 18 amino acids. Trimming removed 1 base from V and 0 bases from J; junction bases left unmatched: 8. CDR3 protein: CASSQGPPSGGLSYEQYF. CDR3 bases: TGCGCCAGCAGCCAAGGACCCCCTAGCGGGGGGCTCTCCTACGAGCAGTACTTC.

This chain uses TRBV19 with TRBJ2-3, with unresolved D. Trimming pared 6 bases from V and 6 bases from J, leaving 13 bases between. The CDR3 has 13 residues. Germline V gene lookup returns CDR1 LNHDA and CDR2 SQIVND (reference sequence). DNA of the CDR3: TGTGCCAGTAGCACATGGATTCACGATACGCAGTATTTT. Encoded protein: CASSTWIHDTQYF.

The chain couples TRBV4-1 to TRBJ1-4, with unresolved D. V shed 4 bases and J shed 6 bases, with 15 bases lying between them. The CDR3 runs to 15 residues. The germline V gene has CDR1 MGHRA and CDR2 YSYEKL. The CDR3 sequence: CASSPRGRADEKLFF. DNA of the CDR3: TGCGCCAGCAGCCCTCGGGGTCGGGCTGATGAAAAACTGTTTTTT.